This is a list of T cell receptor beta chains from one sample in a study of identical twins. TCRdb fed the 5' RACE reads into MiXCR, producing one record per CDR3 protein. The data show around 530,000 distinct CDR3 sequences, about 15% seen once. The data were also submitted as part of a second study, on yellow fever vaccine responses in identical twins.

The sample taken for sequencing was CD4+ T cells sorted from blood. The receptor set was obtained from a woman aged 18-29 years in good health. Both conserved end residues are part of each CDR3. The D gene is left open where the match is weak. Expanded clones are given a class, and other clones once, few, many or no size at all.

clone_size j_call cdr3_length v_call d_call cdr3_aa cdr3_nt
few TRBJ1-1 15 TRBV3-1 . CASSQAGTANTEAFF TGTGCCAGCAGCCAAGCGGGGACCGCGAACACTGAAGCTTTCTTT
few TRBJ1-1 12 TRBV18 . CASSRLEVEAFF TGTGCCAGCTCACGACTTGAGGTTGAAGCTTTCTTT
few TRBJ2-5 14 TRBV2 . CASSAPGLAETQYF TGTGCCAGCAGTGCCCCGGGACTTGCAGAGACCCAGTACTTC
few TRBJ2-1 15 TRBV28 TRBD2 CASRKLAGNYNEQFF TGTGCCAGCAGAAAACTAGCGGGGAACTACAATGAGCAGTTCTTC
few TRBJ2-2 14 TRBV4-2 . CASSYPDNTGELFF TGTGCCAGCAGCTATCCGGATAACACCGGGGAGCTGTTTTTT
few TRBJ2-1 11 TRBV14 . CASKAVGEQFF TGTGCCAGCAAGGCGGTTGGTGAGCAGTTCTTC
. TRBJ1-1 12 TRBV2 . CASSDVQIEAFF TGTGCCAGCAGTGACGTACAGATTGAAGCTTTCTTT
. TRBJ2-5 16 TRBV25-1 . CASSEYGLPMGETQYF TGTGCCAGCAGTGAATACGGTCTACCCATGGGAGAGACCCAGTACTTC
few TRBJ1-2 13 TRBV11-2 . CASSLSELGGYTF TGTGCCAGCAGCTTATCCGAGTTGGGCGGCTACACCTTC
few TRBJ2-2 13 TRBV19 . CASSRTVSGELFF TGTGCCAGTAGCCGGACAGTTTCCGGGGAGCTGTTTTTT
many TRBJ1-5 15 TRBV3-1 TRBD1 CASSPGTGGNQPQHF TGTGCCAGCAGCCCCGGGACAGGGGGCAATCAGCCCCAGCATTTT
. TRBJ1-6 14 TRBV19 . CASTGVYGNSPLHF TGTGCCAGTACGGGGGTATACGGTAATTCACCCCTCCACTTT
few TRBJ2-2 15 TRBV9 TRBD2 CASSVLAGDTGELFF TGTGCCAGCAGCGTACTAGCGGGAGATACCGGGGAGCTGTTTTTT
. TRBJ2-7 13 TRBV28 . CASRSTSTYEQYF TGTGCCAGCAGATCCACTAGTACCTACGAGCAGTACTTC
many TRBJ2-1 12 TRBV7-8 . CASSYGQNEQFF TGTGCCAGCAGCTATGGACAAAATGAGCAGTTCTTC
many TRBJ1-2 14 TRBV5-6 . CASINSGDFSGYTF TGTGCCAGCATCAACAGCGGAGACTTTAGTGGCTACACCTTC
. TRBJ1-1 16 TRBV11-2 . CASSLDEVSADTEAFF TGTGCCAGCAGCTTAGACGAGGTTTCGGCGGACACTGAAGCTTTCTTT
many TRBJ2-1 11 TRBV10-3 . CAIREVDEQFF TGTGCCATCAGGGAGGTCGATGAGCAGTTCTTC
few TRBJ2-5 19 TRBV11-1 TRBD2 CASSPGLAGGVGFRETQYF TGTGCCAGCAGCCCCGGACTAGCGGGAGGGGTCGGATTCAGAGAGACCCAGTACTTC
. TRBJ2-1 16 TRBV27 TRBD1 CASSLSYQTGVNEQFF TGTGCCAGCAGTTTATCTTACCAGACAGGGGTTAATGAGCAGTTCTTC
few TRBJ1-1 13 TRBV2 . CASSEGRWTEAFF TGTGCCAGCAGTGAAGGGCGTTGGACTGAAGCTTTCTTT
many TRBJ2-7 13 TRBV29-1 . CSATVLGAYEQYF TGCAGCGCCACCGTTTTAGGAGCCTACGAGCAGTACTTC
. TRBJ2-2 15 TRBV5-1 . CASNGVGANTGELFF TGCGCCAGCAATGGGGTCGGGGCGAACACCGGGGAGCTGTTTTTT
many TRBJ1-2 12 TRBV10-3 TRBD1 CAISGQGHGYTF TGTGCCATCAGTGGACAGGGTCACGGCTACACCTTC
. TRBJ2-5 12 TRBV15 . CATSRDGETQYF TGTGCCACCAGCAGAGATGGAGAGACCCAGTACTTC
many TRBJ2-5 13 TRBV6-5 . CASSFRGSKTQYF TGTGCCAGCAGTTTCAGGGGTTCGAAGACCCAGTACTTC